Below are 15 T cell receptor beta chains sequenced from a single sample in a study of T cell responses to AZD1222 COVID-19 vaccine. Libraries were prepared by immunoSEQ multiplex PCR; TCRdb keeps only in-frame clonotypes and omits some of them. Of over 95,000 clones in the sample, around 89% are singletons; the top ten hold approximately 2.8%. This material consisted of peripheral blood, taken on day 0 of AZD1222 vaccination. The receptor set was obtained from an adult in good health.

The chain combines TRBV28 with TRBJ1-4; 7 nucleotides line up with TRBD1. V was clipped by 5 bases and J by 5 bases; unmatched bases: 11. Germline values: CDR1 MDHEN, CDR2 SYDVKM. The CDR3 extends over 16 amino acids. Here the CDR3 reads CASSPTWTGRNEKLFF. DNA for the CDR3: TGTGCCAGCAGTCCAACCTGGACAGGAAGGAATGAAAAACTGTTTTTT.

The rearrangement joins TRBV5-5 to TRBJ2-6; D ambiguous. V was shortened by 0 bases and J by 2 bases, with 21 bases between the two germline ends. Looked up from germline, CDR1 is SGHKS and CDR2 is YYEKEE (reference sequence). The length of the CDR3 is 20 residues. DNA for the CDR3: TGTGCCAGCAGCTTGGCCATTATGTTTGGCTCCGGCGCTGGGGCCAACGTCCTGACTTTC. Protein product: CASSLAIMFGSGAGANVLTF.

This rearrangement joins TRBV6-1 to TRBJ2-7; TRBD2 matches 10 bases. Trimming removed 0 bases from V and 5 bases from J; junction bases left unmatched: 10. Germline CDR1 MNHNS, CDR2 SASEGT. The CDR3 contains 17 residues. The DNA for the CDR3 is TGTGCCAGCAGTGAAGCGTCATATAGCGGGAGGTACGACGAGCAGTACTTC. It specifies CASSEASYSGRYDEQYF.

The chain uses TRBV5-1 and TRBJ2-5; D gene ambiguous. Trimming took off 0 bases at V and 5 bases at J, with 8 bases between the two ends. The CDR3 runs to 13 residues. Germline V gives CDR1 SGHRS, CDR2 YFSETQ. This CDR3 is CASSLAARETQYF. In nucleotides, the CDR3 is TGCGCCAGCAGCTTGGCGGCGCGGGAGACCCAGTACTTC.

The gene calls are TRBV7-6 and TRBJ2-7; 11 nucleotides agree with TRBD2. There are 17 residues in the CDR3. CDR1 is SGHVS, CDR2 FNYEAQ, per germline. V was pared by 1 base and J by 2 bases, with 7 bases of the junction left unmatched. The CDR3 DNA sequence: TGTGCCAGCAGCTTAGAAGTGGGACTAGCGGCAGCCTACGAGCAGTACTTC. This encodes CASSLEVGLAAAYEQYF.

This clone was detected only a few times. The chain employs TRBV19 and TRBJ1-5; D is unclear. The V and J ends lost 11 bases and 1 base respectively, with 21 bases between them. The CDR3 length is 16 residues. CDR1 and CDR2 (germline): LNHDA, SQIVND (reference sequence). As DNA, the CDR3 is TGTGCCTCCTCAAGCGCGAATCCCCCAAGCAATCAGCCCCAGCATTTT. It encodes CASSSANPPSNQPQHF.

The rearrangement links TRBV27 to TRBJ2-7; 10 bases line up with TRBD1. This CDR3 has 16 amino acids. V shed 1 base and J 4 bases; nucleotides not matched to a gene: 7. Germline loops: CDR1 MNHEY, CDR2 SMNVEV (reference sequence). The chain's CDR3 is CASSLYMGTGDYEQYF. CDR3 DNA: TGTGCCAGCAGTTTATATATGGGGACAGGGGATTACGAGCAGTACTTC.

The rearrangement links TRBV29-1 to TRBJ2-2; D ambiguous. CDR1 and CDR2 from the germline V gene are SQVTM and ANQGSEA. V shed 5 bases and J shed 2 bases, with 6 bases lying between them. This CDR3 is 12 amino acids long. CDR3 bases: TGCAGCGTTCGCCCTAACACCGGGGAGCTGTTTTTT. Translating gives CSVRPNTGELFF.

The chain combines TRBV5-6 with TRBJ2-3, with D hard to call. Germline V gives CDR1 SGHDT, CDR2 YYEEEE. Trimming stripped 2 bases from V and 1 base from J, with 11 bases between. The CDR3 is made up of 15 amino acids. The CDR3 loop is CASSFKGWGTDTQYF. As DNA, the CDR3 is TGTGCCAGCAGCTTTAAGGGCTGGGGCACAGATACGCAGTATTTT.

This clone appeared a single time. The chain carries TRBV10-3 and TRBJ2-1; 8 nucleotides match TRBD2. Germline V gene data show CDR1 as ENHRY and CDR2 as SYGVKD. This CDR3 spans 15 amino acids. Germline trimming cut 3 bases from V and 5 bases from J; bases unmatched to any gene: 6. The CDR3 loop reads CAISDLAGTDNEQFF. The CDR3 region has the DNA TGTGCCATCAGTGATCTAGCGGGCACCGACAATGAGCAGTTCTTC.

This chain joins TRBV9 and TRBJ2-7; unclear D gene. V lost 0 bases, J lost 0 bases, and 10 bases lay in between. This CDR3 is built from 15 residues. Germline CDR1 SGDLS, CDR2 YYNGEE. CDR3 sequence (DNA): TGTGCCAGCAGCGTAGCGGCACCCAGCTCCTACGAGCAGTACTTC. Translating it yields CASSVAAPSSYEQYF.

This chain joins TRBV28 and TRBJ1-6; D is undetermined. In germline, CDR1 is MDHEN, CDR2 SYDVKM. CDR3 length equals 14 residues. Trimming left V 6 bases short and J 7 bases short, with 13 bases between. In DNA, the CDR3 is TGTGCCAGCAGCTCCGGGCATGGGAATTCACCCCTCCACTTT. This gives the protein CASSSGHGNSPLHF.

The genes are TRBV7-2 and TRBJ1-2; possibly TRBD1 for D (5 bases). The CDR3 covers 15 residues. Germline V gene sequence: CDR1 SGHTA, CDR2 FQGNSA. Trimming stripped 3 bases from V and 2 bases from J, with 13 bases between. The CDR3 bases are TGTGCCAGCAGCTTTAGCCTCCGGGACAACTATGGCTACACCTTC. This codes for CASSFSLRDNYGYTF.

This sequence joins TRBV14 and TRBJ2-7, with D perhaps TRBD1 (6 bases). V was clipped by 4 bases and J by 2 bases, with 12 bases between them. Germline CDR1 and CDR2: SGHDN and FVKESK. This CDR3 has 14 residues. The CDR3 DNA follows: TGTGCCAGCAGCCGGTGGACAGCAGCCTACGAGCAGTACTTC. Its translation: CASSRWTAAYEQYF.

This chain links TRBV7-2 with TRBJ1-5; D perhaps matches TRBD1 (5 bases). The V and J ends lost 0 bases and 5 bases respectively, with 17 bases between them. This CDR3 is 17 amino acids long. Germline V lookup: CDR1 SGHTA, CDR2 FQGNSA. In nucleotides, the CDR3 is TGTGCCAGCAGCTTAGCGGATAGGGGAGGGCGGCATCAGCCCCAGCATTTT. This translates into CASSLADRGGRHQPQHF.